This T cell receptor beta chain was retrieved from a study of blood T cells in healthy people across ages (dated by TCRdb to between 2014 and 2017). Regarding the study in general: Template switching captured roughly one uniquely barcoded TCR beta cDNA molecule per two T cells in model experiments. Age-related changes in TCR beta repertoire diversity were measured in the study by deep sequencing normalized with unique cDNA molecular identifiers. The donors were split into four age groups: young (average approximately 16 years), middle-aged (39), aged (roughly 65) and long-lived (approximately 80). To avoid experimental bias, donors of different ages were randomly spread across the sequencing lanes. Two additional independent replicas of 1 million unique cDNA reads from the same blood draw were analyzed for two donors (one aged 18 to 30 and one aged 80 or older). Study-wide conclusions, independent of this receptor: Observed TCR beta diversity per million T cells fell roughly linearly with age, and a significant reduction was already apparent by age around 39. Because donor CMV infection status was unknown, age-related changes in expanded clonotypes were potentially confounded. Estimates of total diversity based on one million sequenced T cells were regarded as lower bounds and as underestimates. Compared with the aged group, the long-lived group had more naive CD4+ T cells, fewer expanded clones and increased TCR diversity, a pattern suggesting age selection. Since profiling was done on bulk unsorted PBMCs, naive and antigen-experienced compartments could not be conclusively compared. The percentage of naive T cells measured by flow cytometry correlated strongly with observed TCR beta diversity.

V and J lose 6 bases and 2 bases, and a span of 14 bases separates them. CDR1 and CDR2, looked up from the germline V gene (reference sequence), are DFQATT and SNEGSKA. From the cysteine up to the phenylalanine, the CDR3 has a length of 15 residues. The retained sequence is limited to the CDR3, 45 bases, with the frame set at the first base. Concerning this clonotype itself: No cognate antigen has been identified for it. It has no much larger one-base neighbor in the sample; base qualities were not kept.

The 35 to 40 donors, aged about 6 to 90 years, were systemically healthy Caucasian individuals from Russia. Around 9.8 milliliters of peripheral blood were collected from each donor into EDTA-treated Vacutainer tubes. Ficoll-Paque density-gradient centrifugation was used to isolate PBMCs, with at least 6.5 million per sample. Total RNA, at least 6 micrograms per sample, was extracted from PBMCs with Trizol reagent. The percentages of naive CD45RAhigh/CD27high T cells were determined by flow cytometry on a PBMC aliquot from every donor. Library method: 5' RACE. Sequencing was carried out with an Illumina HiSeq 2500. The second PCR ran for roughly 7 to 11 cycles and used a J-beta primer mix along with a sample-barcoded 5' primer. Each TCR beta cDNA molecule received a unique molecular identifier from a template-switch 5' adaptor carrying 12 random nucleotides. At least 2.5 million CDR3-containing paired-end reads were obtained from each sample. All of the RNA was converted into first-strand cDNA using the Mint cDNA synthesis kit, with a TRBC-specific oligonucleotide serving as the primer. Following uracil-DNA glycosylase treatment, a first 18-cycle PCR with universal primers M1SS and BC2_uni_R was performed on all cDNA. As for the authors' bioinformatics: Normalization of each sample was performed by random selection of 1 million high-quality reads, each carrying a distinct molecular identifier. Reads with shared molecular identifiers were discarded instead of being binned into consensus sequences. MiTCR, run with a Q25 quality threshold and the strictest error-elimination algorithm, handled CDR3 identification, clonotype clustering and error correction. A nonparametric unseen species model with Euler transformation was used to estimate a lower bound on total TCR beta diversity. TCRdb ran its own pipeline on the public reads, namely fastp trimming at Q25 and MiXCR clone calling, and kept in-frame beta chains. Duplicate CDR3 protein sequences are folded into a single record with the most common DNA and genes. It is TCRdb's table, rather than the study itself, that gives the V and J calls and clone size. Counted in this sample were around 650,000 distinct CDR3 sequences; about 34% of them appeared once. The top ten clones comprise 15% of the sample.

The chain employs TRBV20-1 and TRBJ1-6, with TRBD1 perhaps the D gene, on 5 matching bases. The TCR was taken from an elderly woman in good health. Donor details come from another sample of the same person, matched by shared clones. What was sequenced was blood. CDR3 region: CSAGPGTTYNSPLHF. At the DNA level, the sequence is TGCAGTGCGGGCCCCGGGACTACCTATAATTCACCCCTCCACTTT.